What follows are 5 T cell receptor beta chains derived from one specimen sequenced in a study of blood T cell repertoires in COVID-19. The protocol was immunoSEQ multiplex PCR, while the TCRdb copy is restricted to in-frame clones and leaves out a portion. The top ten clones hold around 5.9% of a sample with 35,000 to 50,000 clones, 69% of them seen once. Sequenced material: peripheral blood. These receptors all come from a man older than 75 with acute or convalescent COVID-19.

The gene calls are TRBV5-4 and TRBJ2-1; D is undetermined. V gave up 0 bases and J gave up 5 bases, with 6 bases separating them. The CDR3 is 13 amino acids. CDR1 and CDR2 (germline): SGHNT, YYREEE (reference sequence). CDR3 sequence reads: CASSLVVDNEQFF. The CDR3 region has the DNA TGTGCCAGCAGCTTGGTGGTAGACAATGAGCAGTTCTTC.

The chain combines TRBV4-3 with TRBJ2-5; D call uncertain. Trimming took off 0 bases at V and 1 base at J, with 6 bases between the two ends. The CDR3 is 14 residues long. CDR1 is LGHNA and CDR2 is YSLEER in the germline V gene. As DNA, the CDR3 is TGCGCCAGCAGCCAAGATTTCGGCCAAGAGACCCAGTACTTC. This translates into CASSQDFGQETQYF.

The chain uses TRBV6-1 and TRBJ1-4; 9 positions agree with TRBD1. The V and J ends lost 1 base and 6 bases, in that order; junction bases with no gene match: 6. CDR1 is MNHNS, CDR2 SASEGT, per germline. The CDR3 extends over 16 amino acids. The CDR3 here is CASSEGLGQGYEKLFF. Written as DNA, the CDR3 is TGTGCCAGCAGTGAAGGGCTGGGACAGGGTTATGAAAAACTGTTTTTT.

The CDR3 is CASSPGGALNYGYTF. CDR3 nucleotide sequence: TGTGCCAGCAGCCCTGGGGGGGCACTTAACTATGGCTACACCTTC. The chain carries TRBV3-1 (or the pseudogene TRBV3-2) and TRBJ1-2, with a tentative D call TRBD1 (6 bases). Germline V lookup: CDR1 LGHDT, CDR2 YNNKEL (reference sequence). Trimming removed 4 bases at V and 1 base at J, with 13 bases between. The CDR3 covers 15 residues.

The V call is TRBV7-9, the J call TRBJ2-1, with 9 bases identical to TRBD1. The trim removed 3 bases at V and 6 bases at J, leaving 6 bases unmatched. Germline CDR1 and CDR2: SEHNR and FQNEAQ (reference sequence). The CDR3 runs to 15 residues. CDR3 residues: CASSLGQGFVNEQFF. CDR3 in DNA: TGTGCCAGCAGCTTGGGACAGGGCTTCGTCAATGAGCAGTTCTTC.